One sample yielded the 6 T cell receptor beta chains listed below, sequenced in a study of cytomegalovirus exposure and HLA in healthy donors. 60 Vbeta and 13 Jbeta primers were used in PCR. TCRdb keeps only in-frame clones here, not all; method: immunoSEQ multiplex PCR. The repertoire holds roughly 190,000 clones, about four fifths seen once, with around 9.6% in the top ten. The sequenced sample was PBMCs. The receptors stem from a woman aged 50 to 60 in good health and CMV-seropositive.

Of note for this clone: At the DNA level, this CDR3 is encoded by other sequences in the same sample as well. The chain carries TRBV10-2 and TRBJ2-2; D possibly corresponds to TRBD1 (6 bases). CDR3 length: 16 amino acids. The V end lost 7 bases, the J end lost 4 bases, and 19 bases lay between the germline ends. Germline lookup yields CDR1 WSHSY and CDR2 SAAADI. In DNA, the CDR3 is TGCGCCAGCACCGATCGTAACAGGGCGGGCACCGGGGAGCTGTTTTTT. The encoded protein is CASTDRNRAGTGELFF.

This clone was found once. V and J are TRBV29-1 and TRBJ1-2; no clear D. CDR1 and CDR2 from the germline V gene are SQVTM and ANQGSEA. V was shortened by 3 bases and J by 0 bases, with 8 bases between the two germline ends. The length of the CDR3 is 13 residues. The CDR3 DNA reads as TGCAGCGTTGACGAGGAAGCTAACTATGGCTACACCTTC. Its protein is CSVDEEANYGYTF.

The table lists this clone with a count of one. The V gene is TRBV18, the J gene TRBJ1-2; the D gene is possibly TRBD1 (5 bases). CDR3 length: 16 residues. Germline V lookup: CDR1 KGHSH, CDR2 LQKENI. V shed 0 bases and J shed 3 bases, with 14 bases lying between them. The CDR3 DNA sequence: TGTGCCAGCTCACCACCTGGGGTCCGGGGGGACTATGGCTACACCTTC. Amino acids: CASSPPGVRGDYGYTF.

This chain uses TRBV5-5 with TRBJ2-1; D is possibly TRBD2 (5 bases). The CDR3 contains 15 residues. Trimming took 2 bases from V and 2 from J, leaving 11 bases between them. Germline V gene lookup returns CDR1 SGHKS and CDR2 YYEKEE (reference sequence). CDR3 nucleotides: TGTGCCAGCAGCTTTGGCGGAGGACCCTACAATGAGCAGTTCTTC. This sequence encodes CASSFGGGPYNEQFF.

The rearrangement uses TRBV27 and TRBJ2-1, with TRBD2 matching over 12 bases. Germline loops: CDR1 MNHEY, CDR2 SMNVEV (reference sequence). The trim removed 6 bases at V and 4 bases at J, leaving 7 bases unmatched. The CDR3 sequence is 16 residues long. The CDR3 here is CASRIRTSGAYNEQFF. Written as DNA, the CDR3 is TGTGCCAGCAGGATACGGACTAGCGGGGCTTACAATGAGCAGTTCTTC.

This chain uses TRBV28 with TRBJ1-4, with D possibly matching TRBD1 (6 bases). Germline V gives CDR1 MDHEN, CDR2 SYDVKM. CDR3 length: 17 amino acids. V was clipped by 6 bases and J by 8 bases, with 25 bases between them. DNA of the CDR3: TGTGCCAGCAGAAGGCCGTCAATGGGGGGGGCGCGCGAAAAACTGTTTTTT. Amino acid sequence: CASRRPSMGGAREKLFF.